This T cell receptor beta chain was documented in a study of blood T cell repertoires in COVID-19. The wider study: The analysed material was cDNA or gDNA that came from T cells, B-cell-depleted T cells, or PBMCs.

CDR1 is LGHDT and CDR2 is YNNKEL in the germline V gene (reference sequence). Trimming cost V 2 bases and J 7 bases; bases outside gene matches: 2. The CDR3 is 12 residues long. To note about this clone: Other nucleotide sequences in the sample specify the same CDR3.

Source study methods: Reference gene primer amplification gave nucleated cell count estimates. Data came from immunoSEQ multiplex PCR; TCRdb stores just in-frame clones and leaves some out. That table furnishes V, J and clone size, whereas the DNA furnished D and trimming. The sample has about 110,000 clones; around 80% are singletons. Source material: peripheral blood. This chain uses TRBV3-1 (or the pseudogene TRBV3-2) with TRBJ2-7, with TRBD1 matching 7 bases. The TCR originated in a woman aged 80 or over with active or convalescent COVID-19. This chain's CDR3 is CASSQRQGEQYF. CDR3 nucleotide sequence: TGTGCCAGCAGCCAACGACAGGGTGAGCAGTACTTC.